The clone carrying this T cell receptor (beta chain) was detected only a few times. What it recognizes is unknown. Unique molecular identifiers were incorporated when the TCRbeta library was constructed. TCRdb used MiXCR to reprocess the PCR reads, holding one entry per CDR3 protein. Of hundreds of thousands of distinct CDR3 sequences in the sample, 10% to 15% are singletons; the top ten hold around 2.2%. The CDR3 has 17 amino acids. The germline gives CDR1 LNHNV, CDR2 YYDKDF (reference sequence). V lost 5 bases and J 3 bases, leaving 19 bases between the germline ends. These data belong to a study of T-cell reconstitution after alpha-beta-depleted transplantation in children. The study's findings and limits: Among T cells one year after transplant, newly produced cells accounted for most counts and diversity. Reportedly, only several hundred clones from non-depleted graft cells drove alpha-beta T-cell counts at about two months. It was surviving recipient T cells and thymic progenitors that gave some patients high TCRbeta diversity at day 60.

The sequences come from PBMCs, mostly from graft donor cells, collected 360 days after TCRalphabeta/CD19-depleted stem cell transplant. The TCR originated in a male patient between 10 and 17 years old who had a stem cell transplant for acute myeloid leukemia, so the T cells may come from the graft donor. The gene calls are TRBV15 and TRBJ2-2; perhaps TRBD1 as D (5 bases). DNA of the CDR3: TGTGCCACCAGCCCTTGGCAGGGTCAACAGTACACCGGGGAGCTGTTTTTT. The encoded protein is CATSPWQGQQYTGELFF.